This T cell receptor (beta chain) was found in a study of T cell responses to AZD1222 COVID-19 vaccine. General study points: Reportedly, nearly half of unique spike TCRs recognized epitopes outside B.1.351/B.1.1.7 mutations. Every sample of the repertoires postdated the peak T cell response. The CD4 TCRs associated with vaccination extended across spike and predominated at 160-218 and 743-854. Clonal diversity was possibly underestimated, and the donors were mostly white British, with more females.

Some clones are missing from TCRdb's copy, which holds only in-frame ones; the method was immunoSEQ multiplex PCR. The table shows about 160,000 clones, with about 90% occurring only once. The length of the CDR3 is 16 residues. Germline V gives CDR1 MDHEN, CDR2 SYDVKM. V lost 5 bases to trimming and J lost 0 bases; unmatched junction nucleotides: 9. Worth noting for this clone: Its antigen remains unknown.

This receptor was taken from an adult in good health. The rearrangement uses TRBV28 and TRBJ2-7; 8 bases line up with TRBD1. The specimen comprised peripheral blood, sampled on day 0 of MenACWY control vaccination. The CDR3 nucleotides are TGTGCCAGCAGTCCAACGGACAGGGTCTACTCCTACGAGCAGTACTTC. It specifies CASSPTDRVYSYEQYF.